These 11 T cell receptor beta chains came from one sample sequenced in a study of shared clonotypes between healthy human individuals. TCRdb keeps only in-frame clones here, not all; method: immunoSEQ multiplex PCR. The sample gives about 2.3 million clones, around 92% of which show up once; approximately 0.39% is in the top ten. The sample comprised naive CD4+ T cells from PBMCs. Subset specified: CD45RA+ positively selected. The receptor source for this set is a man younger than 30 in good health. Some clones in this sample may be carry-over from other donors' samples.

CDR3 DNA: TGTGCCAGAAGCTTGTGGAGAGGGGCTGAAGCTTTCTTT. Protein product: CARSLWRGAEAFF. V is TRBV5-3 and J is TRBJ1-1; TRBD1 might be the D (5 bases). TRBV5-3 is an ORF for which the function is uncertain. CDR3 size: 13 residues. Between the trimmed V and J ends, which lost 1 base and 6 bases, there was a span of 10 bases.

This chain uses TRBV28 with TRBJ2-3; the D call may be TRBD1 or TRBD2 (5 bases each). CDR1 and CDR2 (germline): MDHEN, SYDVKM. V gave up 3 bases and J gave up 3 bases, with 10 bases separating them. The CDR3 runs to 14 residues. Here the CDR3 DNA reads TGTGCCAGCAGTTTTTTGGGGGAGACAGATACGCAGTATTTT. It translates to CASSFLGETDTQYF.

The J gene is TRBJ2-2, the V gene TRBV28; D remains unclear. Germline CDR1 and CDR2: MDHEN and SYDVKM. CDR3 size: 17 residues. V dropped 8 bases and J dropped 0 bases, with 19 bases sitting between them. In nucleotides, the CDR3 is TGTGCCAGCTCGATAAACAGTCGGATTTCGAACACCGGGGAGCTGTTTTTT. Protein sequence: CASSINSRISNTGELFF. Filled out from reference TRBV28 and TRBJ2-2, the complete variable domain reads DVKVTQSSRYLVKRTGEKVFLECVQDMDHENMFWYRQDPGLGLRLIYFSYDVKMKEKGDIPEGYSVSREKKERFSLILESASTNQTSMYLCASSINSRISNTGELFFGEGSRLTVL.

With regard to this clone: This specimen includes other DNA sequences encoding the same CDR3. The V and J genes are TRBV11-2 and TRBJ1-2, with TRBD1 identical over 7 bases. The CDR3 covers 13 residues. With V trimmed by 5 bases and J by 4 bases, 4 bases remained unmatched. The germline CDR1 and CDR2 sequences are SGHAT and FQNNGV. CDR3 nucleotides: TGTGCCAGCAGCCCGGGACAGTTCTATGGCTACACCTTC. Translation gives CASSPGQFYGYTF.

The chain employs TRBV7-3 and TRBJ2-1, with 9 bases identical to TRBD2. This CDR3 comprises 15 residues. The germline gives CDR1 SGHTA, CDR2 FQGTGA. The junction had 3 bases not matched to a gene; V was cut back by 2 bases and J by 4 bases. CDR3 in amino acids: CASSLSAGGYNEQFF. As DNA, the CDR3 is TGTGCCAGCAGCTTATCAGCGGGAGGTTACAATGAGCAGTTCTTC.

The CDR3 here is CSVGRRTNTEAFF. CDR3 coding DNA: TGCAGCGTTGGAAGGCGGACGAACACTGAAGCTTTCTTT. The chain joins TRBV29-1 to TRBJ1-1; no definite D call. V was pared by 4 bases and J by 1 base, with 10 bases between. This CDR3 contains 13 residues. Germline V CDR1 and CDR2: SQVTM, ANQGSEA.

This chain connects TRBV10-3 to TRBJ1-1; D not resolved. Germline V lookup: CDR1 ENHRY, CDR2 SYGVKD. CDR3 length: 14 amino acids. Trimming cost V 0 bases and J 3 bases, with 8 bases left between them. The CDR3 region is CAISESGYDTEAFF. DNA of the CDR3: TGTGCCATCAGTGAGTCGGGCTACGACACTGAAGCTTTCTTT.

V and J are TRBV10-3 and TRBJ2-2, with a weak D call TRBD1 (6 bases). V lost 11 bases and J lost 7, with 23 bases in between. Germline CDR1 is ENHRY and CDR2 is SYGVKD. The CDR3 extends over 15 amino acids. CDR3 sequence: CAAGAPSQGHGELFF. The CDR3 coding sequence is TGTGCCGCCGGGGCCCCGTCCCAGGGGCACGGGGAGCTGTTTTTT.

This clone was detected once. The chain recombines TRBV11-1 with TRBJ1-3, with 7 bases fitting TRBD1. The CDR3 is made up of 15 amino acids. Looked up from germline, CDR1 is SGHAT and CDR2 is FQDESV (reference sequence). V trimming: 8 bases; J trimming: 0 bases; junction bases outside the gene matches: 7. CDR3 loop: CASGDRVSSGNTIYF. CDR3 DNA sequence: TGTGCCAGCGGCGACAGGGTCAGCTCTGGAAACACCATATATTTT.

A remark on this clone: Distinct nucleotide sequences in the sample also encode this CDR3. V is TRBV9 and J is TRBJ2-7; D might be TRBD1 (5 bases). V lost 3 bases, J lost 4 bases, and 8 bases lay in between. Germline-derived CDR1 and CDR2 are SGDLS and YYNGEE. The CDR3 loop spans 12 amino acids. In nucleotides, the CDR3 is TGTGCCAGCAGCGCTCAGGGATACGAGCAGTACTTC. Amino acids: CASSAQGYEQYF.

V and J are TRBV28 and TRBJ2-3, with 9 bases identical to TRBD2. The CDR3 contains 17 residues. V lost 6 bases and J lost 5; bases outside the gene matches: 15. Germline V lookup: CDR1 MDHEN, CDR2 SYDVKM. This chain's CDR3 is CASSTPDSGRGIDTQYF. The CDR3, as DNA: TGTGCCAGCAGCACCCCAGATAGCGGGAGAGGGATAGATACGCAGTATTTT.